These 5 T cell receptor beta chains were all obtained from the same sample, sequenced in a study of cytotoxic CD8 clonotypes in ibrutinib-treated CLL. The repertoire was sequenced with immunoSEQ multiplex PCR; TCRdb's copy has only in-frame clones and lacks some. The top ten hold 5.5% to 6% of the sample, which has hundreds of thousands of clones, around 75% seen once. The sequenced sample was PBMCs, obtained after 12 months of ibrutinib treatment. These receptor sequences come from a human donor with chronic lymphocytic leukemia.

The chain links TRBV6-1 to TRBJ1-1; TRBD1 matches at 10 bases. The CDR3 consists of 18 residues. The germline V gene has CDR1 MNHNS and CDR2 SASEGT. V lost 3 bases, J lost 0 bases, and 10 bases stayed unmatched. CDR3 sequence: CASSDLDRQGAMNTEAFF. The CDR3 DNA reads TGTGCCAGCAGTGATTTAGATAGACAGGGGGCGATGAACACTGAAGCTTTCTTT.

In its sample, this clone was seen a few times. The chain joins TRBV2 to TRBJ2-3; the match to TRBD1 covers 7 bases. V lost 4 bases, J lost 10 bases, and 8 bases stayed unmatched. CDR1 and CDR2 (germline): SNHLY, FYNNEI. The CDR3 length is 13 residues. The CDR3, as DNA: TGTGCCAGCAGTGGGACAGGCCCACTGGCGCAGTATTTT. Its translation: CASSGTGPLAQYF. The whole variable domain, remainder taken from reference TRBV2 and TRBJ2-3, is EPEVTQTPSHQVTQMGQEVILRCVPISNHLYFYWYRQILGQKVEFLVSFYNNEISEKSEIFDDQFSVERPDGSNFTLKIRSTKLEDSAMYFCASSGTGPLAQYFGPGTRLTVL.

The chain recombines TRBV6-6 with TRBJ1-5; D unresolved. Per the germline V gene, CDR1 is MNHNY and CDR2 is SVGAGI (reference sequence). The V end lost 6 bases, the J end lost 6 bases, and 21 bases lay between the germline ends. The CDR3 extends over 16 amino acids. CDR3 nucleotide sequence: TGTGCCAGCAGCCCATTAGGTCCCACGGCTAGTCAGCCCCAGCATTTT. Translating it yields CASSPLGPTASQPQHF.

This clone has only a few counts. DNA of the CDR3: TGTGCCTGGAGGCCGGATCAGGTCTCCGGCTACACCTTC. Residues: CAWRPDQVSGYTF. The chain recombines TRBV30 with TRBJ1-2; D is undetermined. This CDR3 contains 13 residues. CDR1 is GTSNPN, CDR2 SVGIG, per germline (reference sequence). Trimming cost V 3 bases and J 8 bases, with 16 bases left between them.

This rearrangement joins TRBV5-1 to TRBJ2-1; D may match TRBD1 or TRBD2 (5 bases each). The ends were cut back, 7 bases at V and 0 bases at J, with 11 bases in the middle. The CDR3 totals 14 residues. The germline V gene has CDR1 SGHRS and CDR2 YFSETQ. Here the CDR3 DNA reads TGCGCCAGCGGGAAGGGGAGCTCCTACAATGAGCAGTTCTTC. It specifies CASGKGSSYNEQFF.